The T cell receptor (beta chain) described here comes from a study of identical twins. In TCRdb, the 5' RACE reads were re-called with MiXCR into one record per CDR3 protein. The data contain 750,000 to 950,000 distinct CDR3 sequences, 9% to 15% of them singletons. Findings and caveats of the study: Weaker excess twin sharing was seen among beta out-of-frame sequences. Out-of-frame alpha sequences common to twins exhibited a surplus of low generation probability. It was cross-sectional statistical analysis, not following the same donors, that the conclusions relied on.

Notes on this clonotype: The antigen remains unidentified.

These same records also appear under a second study, on yellow fever vaccine responses in identical twins.

This clonotype originated in a woman aged 18-29 years in good health. Sequencing was performed on PBMCs.

In nucleotides, the CDR3 is TGCGCCAGCAGCCCACCAGGGGTTTACGGCACCGGGGAGCTGTTTTTT. It codes for CASSPPGVYGTGELFF. V and J are TRBV5-1 and TRBJ2-2; D might be TRBD1 (6 bases). The V and J ends lost 4 bases and 4 bases respectively, with 17 bases between them. The CDR3 extends over 16 amino acids. Germline values: CDR1 SGHRS, CDR2 YFSETQ.